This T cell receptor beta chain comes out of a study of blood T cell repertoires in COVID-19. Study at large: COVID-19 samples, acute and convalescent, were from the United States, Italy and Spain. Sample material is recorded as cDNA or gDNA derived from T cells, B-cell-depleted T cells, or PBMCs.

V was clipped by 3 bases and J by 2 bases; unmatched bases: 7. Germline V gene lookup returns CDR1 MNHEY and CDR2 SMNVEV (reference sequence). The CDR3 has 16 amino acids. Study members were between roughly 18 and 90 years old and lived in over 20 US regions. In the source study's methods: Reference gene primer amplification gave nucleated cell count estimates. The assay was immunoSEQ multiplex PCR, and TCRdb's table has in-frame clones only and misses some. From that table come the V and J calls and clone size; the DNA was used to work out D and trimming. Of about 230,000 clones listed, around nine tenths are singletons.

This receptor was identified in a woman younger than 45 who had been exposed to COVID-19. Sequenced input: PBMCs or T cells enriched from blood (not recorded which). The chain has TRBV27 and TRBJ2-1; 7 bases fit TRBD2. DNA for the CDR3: TGTGCCAGCAGTTTTAGCGGGTCGGTGCCCTACAATGAGCAGTTCTTC. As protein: CASSFSGSVPYNEQFF.